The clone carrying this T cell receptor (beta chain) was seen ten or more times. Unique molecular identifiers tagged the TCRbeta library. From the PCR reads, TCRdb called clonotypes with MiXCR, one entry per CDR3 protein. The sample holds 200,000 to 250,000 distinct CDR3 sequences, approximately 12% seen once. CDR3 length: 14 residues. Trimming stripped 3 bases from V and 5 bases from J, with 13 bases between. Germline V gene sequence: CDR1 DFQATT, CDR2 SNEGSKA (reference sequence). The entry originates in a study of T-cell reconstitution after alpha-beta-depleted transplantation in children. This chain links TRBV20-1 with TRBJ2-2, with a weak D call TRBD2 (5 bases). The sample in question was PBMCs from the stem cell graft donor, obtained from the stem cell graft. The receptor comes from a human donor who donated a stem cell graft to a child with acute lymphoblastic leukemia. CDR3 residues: CSASTRPGTGELFF. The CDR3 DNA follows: TGCAGTGCTAGTACTAGACCGGGGACCGGGGAGCTGTTTTTT.